This record covers a single TCR beta chain. In the study's own analysis: Estimation of nucleated cell counts was performed using reference gene primer amplification. TCRdb's copy holds only in-frame clones and misses some; the assay was immunoSEQ multiplex PCR. V and J calls and clone size are those listed in that table; D and trimming were worked out from the DNA. The sample holds roughly 50,000 clones; around four fifths are singletons and the top ten take around 13%. The data stem from a study of blood T cell repertoires in COVID-19. The overall study: Donors in the United States, Italy and Spain gave samples during acute or convalescent COVID-19. From T cells, B-cell-depleted T cells, or PBMCs came the material, which was cDNA or gDNA.

The CDR3 consists of 19 residues. The receptor was isolated from an elderly woman with acute or convalescent COVID-19. The chain couples TRBV12-2 to TRBJ1-2; the table's D call, TRBD1, was not checked against the DNA. TRBV12-2 is flagged as a pseudogene. Sequenced: peripheral blood. The CDR3 sequence: CASRPPSGQLPTWDYGYTF. The CDR3 coding sequence is TGTGCAAGTCGCCCCCCCTCGGGACAGCTACCAACTTGGGACTATGGCTACACCTTC.